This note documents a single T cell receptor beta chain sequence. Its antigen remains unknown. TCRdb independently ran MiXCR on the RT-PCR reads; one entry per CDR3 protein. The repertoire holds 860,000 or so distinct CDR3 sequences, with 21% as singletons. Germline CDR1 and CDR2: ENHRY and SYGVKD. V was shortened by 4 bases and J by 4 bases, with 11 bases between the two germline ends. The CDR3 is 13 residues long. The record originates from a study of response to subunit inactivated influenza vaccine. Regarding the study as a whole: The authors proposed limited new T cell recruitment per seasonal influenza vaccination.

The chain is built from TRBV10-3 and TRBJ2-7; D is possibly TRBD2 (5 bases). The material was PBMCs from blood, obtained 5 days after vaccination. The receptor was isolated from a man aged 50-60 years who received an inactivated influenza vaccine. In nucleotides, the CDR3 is TGTGCCATCAGTGTGGAGGCCTTTTACGAGCAGTACTTC. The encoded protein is CAISVEAFYEQYF.